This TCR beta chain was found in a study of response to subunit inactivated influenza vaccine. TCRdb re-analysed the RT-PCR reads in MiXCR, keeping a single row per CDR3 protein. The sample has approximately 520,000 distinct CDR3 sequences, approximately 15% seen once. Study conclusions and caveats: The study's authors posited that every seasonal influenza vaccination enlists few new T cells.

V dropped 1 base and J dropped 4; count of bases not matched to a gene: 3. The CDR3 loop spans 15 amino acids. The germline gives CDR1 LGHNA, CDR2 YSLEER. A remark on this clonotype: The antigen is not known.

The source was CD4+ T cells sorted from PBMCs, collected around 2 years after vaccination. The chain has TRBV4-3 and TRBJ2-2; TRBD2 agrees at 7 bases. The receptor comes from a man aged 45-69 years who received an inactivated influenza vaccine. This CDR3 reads CASSQVSSGTGELFF. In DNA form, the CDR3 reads TGCGCCAGCAGCCAAGTATCTAGCGGCACCGGGGAGCTGTTTTTT.